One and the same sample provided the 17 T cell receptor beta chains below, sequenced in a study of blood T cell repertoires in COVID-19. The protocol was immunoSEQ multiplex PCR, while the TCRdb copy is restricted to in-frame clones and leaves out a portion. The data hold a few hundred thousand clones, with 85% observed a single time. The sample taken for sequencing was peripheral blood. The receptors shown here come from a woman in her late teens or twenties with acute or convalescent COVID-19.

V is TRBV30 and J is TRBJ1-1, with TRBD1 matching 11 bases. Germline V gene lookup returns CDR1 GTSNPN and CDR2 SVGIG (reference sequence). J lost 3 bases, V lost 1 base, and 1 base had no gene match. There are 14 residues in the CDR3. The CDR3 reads CAWSGDRGYTEAFF. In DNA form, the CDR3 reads TGTGCCTGGAGTGGGGACAGGGGGTACACTGAAGCTTTCTTT.

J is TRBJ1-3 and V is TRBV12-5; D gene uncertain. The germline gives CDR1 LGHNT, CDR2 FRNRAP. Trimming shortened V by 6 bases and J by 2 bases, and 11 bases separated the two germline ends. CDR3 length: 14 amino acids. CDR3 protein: CASGRGGAGNTIYF. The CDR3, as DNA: TGTGCTAGTGGGCGCGGCGGGGCTGGAAACACCATATATTTT. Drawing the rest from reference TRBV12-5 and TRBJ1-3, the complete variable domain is DARVTQTPRHKVTEMGQEVTMRCQPILGHNTVFWYRQTMMQGLELLAYFRNRAPLDDSGMPKDRFSAEMPDATLATLKIQPSEPRDSAVYFCASGRGGAGNTIYFGEGSWLTVV.

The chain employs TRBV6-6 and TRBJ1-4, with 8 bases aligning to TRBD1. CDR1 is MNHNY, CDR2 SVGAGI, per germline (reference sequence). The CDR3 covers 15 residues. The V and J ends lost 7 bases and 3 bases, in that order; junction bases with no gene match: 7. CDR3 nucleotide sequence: TGTGCCAGCACCCGTCAGGGGGCTTCTAATGAAAAACTGTTTTTT. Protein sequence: CASTRQGASNEKLFF.

The DNA of the CDR3 is TGTGCCAGCAGCCGCGCGGGGGGGGCAGACCAGCCCCAGCATTTT. Its translation: CASSRAGGADQPQHF. This chain uses TRBV7-8 with TRBJ1-5; perhaps TRBD1 as D (6 bases). V gave up 5 bases and J gave up 7 bases, with 18 bases separating them. This CDR3 comprises 15 residues. Per the germline V gene, CDR1 is SGHVS and CDR2 is FQNEAQ.

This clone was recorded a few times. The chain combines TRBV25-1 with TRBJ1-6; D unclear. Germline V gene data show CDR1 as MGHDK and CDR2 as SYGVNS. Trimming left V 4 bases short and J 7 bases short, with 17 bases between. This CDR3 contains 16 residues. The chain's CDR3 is CASSGPRTGSNSPLHF. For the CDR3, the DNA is TGTGCCAGCAGTGGCCCACGGACGGGGTCCAATTCACCCCTCCACTTT. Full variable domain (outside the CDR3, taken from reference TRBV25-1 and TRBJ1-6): EADIYQTPRYLVIGTGKKITLECSQTMGHDKMYWYQQDPGMELHLIHYSYGVNSTEKGDLSSESTVSRIRTEHFPLTLESARPSHTSQYLCASSGPRTGSNSPLHFGNGTRLTVT.

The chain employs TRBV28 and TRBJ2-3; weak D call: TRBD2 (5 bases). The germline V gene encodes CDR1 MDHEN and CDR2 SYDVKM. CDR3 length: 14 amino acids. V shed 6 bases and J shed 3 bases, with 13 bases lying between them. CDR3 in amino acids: CASSQTGTTDTQYF. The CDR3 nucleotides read TGTGCCAGCAGCCAAACGGGAACAACAGATACGCAGTATTTT.

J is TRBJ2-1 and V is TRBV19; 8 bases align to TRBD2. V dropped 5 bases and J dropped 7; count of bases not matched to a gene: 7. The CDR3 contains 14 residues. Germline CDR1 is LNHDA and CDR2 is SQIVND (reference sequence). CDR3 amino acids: CASSPGGARNEQFF. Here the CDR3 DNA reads TGTGCCAGTAGTCCGGGGGGGGCGCGGAATGAGCAGTTCTTC.

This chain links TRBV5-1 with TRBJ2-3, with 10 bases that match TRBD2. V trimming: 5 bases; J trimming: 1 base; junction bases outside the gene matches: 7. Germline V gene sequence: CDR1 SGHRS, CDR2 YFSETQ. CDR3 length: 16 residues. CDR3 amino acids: CASRGSGLAGTDTQYF. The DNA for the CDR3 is TGCGCCAGCAGAGGTTCCGGACTAGCGGGCACAGATACGCAGTATTTT. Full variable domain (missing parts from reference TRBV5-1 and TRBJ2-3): KAGVTQTPRYLIKTRGQQVTLSCSPISGHRSVSWYQQTPGQGLQFLFEYFSETQRNKGNFPGRFSGRQFSNSRSEMNVSTLELGDSALYLCASRGSGLAGTDTQYFGPGTRLTVL.

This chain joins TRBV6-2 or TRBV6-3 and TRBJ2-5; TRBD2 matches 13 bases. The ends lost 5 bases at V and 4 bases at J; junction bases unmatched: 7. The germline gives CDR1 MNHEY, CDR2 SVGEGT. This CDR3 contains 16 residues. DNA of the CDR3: TGTGCCAGCAGTCTCGGACTAGCGGGGGAACGAGAGACCCAGTACTTC. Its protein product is CASSLGLAGERETQYF.

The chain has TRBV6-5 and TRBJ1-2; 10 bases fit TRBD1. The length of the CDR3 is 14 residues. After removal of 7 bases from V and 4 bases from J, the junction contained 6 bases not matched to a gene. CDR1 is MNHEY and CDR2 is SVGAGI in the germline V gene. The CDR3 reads CASTPGQGFYGYTF. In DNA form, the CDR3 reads TGTGCCAGCACCCCGGGACAGGGGTTCTATGGCTACACCTTC.

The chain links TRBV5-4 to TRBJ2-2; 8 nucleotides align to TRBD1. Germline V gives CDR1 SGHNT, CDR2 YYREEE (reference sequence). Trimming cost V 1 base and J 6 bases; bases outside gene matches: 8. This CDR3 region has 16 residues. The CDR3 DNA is TGTGCCAGCAGCTTGTCAGGGGGCGCTGGGGCCGGGGAGCTGTTTTTT. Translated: CASSLSGGAGAGELFF. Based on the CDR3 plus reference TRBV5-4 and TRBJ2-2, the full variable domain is ETGVTQSPTHLIKTRGQQVTLRCSSQSGHNTVSWYQQALGQGPQFIFQYYREEENGRGNFPPRFSGLQFPNYSSELNVNALELDDSALYLCASSLSGGAGAGELFFGEGSRLTVL.

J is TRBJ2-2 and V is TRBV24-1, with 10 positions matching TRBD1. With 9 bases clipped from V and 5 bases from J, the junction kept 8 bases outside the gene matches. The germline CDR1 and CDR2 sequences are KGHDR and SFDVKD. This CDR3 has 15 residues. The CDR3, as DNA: TGTGCCACCGAGAGAAGACAGGGGGCAACCGGGGAGCTGTTTTTT. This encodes CATERRQGATGELFF.

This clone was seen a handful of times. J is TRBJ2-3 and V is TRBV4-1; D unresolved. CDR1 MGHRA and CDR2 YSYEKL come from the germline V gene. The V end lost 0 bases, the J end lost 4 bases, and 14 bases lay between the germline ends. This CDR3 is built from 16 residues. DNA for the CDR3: TGCGCCAGCAGCCAAGAAGAGAGCCCTAGTGCAGATACGCAGTATTTT. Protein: CASSQEESPSADTQYF.

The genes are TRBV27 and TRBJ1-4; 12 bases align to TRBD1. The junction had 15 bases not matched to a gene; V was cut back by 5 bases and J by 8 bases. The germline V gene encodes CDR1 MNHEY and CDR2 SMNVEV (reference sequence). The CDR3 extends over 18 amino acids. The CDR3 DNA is TGTGCCAGCAGTCGCTGGGGGACAGGGGGCTCCCCGGGGGAAAAACTGTTTTTT. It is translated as CASSRWGTGGSPGEKLFF.

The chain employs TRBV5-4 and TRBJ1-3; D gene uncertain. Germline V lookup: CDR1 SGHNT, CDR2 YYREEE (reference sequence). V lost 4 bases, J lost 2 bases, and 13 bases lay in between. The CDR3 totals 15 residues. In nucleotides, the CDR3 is TGTGCCAGCAGCCTGGCGGGAGAAGCTGGAAACACCATATATTTT. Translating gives CASSLAGEAGNTIYF.

In DNA form, the CDR3 reads TGTGCCAGCAGTGAGACCTTCTTGCGGGAGACCCAGTACTTC. Residues: CASSETFLRETQYF. The V call is TRBV2, the J call TRBJ2-5; D call uncertain. Germline V gene lookup returns CDR1 SNHLY and CDR2 FYNNEI. The CDR3 covers 14 residues. The V end lost 3 bases, the J end lost 5 bases, and 13 bases lay between the germline ends.

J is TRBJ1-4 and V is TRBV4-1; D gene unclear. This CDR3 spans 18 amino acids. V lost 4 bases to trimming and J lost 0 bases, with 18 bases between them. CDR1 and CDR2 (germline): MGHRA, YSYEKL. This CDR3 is CASSPYLSYEATNEKLFF. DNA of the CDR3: TGCGCCAGCAGCCCATACTTATCGTACGAAGCAACTAATGAAAAACTGTTTTTT.